The clone carrying this T cell receptor (beta chain) was picked up one time. Its specificity is not known. The data stem from a study of CD8 T cells in Susac syndrome. Study observations and caveats: Individuals included in the TCR sequencing and HLA analysis were acknowledged by the study to be relatively few in number.

RNA amounts of roughly 0.5 to 1 ug underwent reverse transcription with random hexamers. Amplification of TCR beta CDR3 by immunoSEQ multiplex PCR spanned 54 Vbeta and 13 Jbeta. MiXCR was run by TCRdb on the immunoSEQ multiplex PCR reads, yielding one entry per CDR3 protein. This table holds around 170,000 distinct CDR3 sequences, about 96% found once. The junction had 6 bases not matched to a gene; V was cut back by 7 bases and J by 5 bases. Germline-derived CDR1 and CDR2 are SQVTM and ANQGSEA. There are 12 residues in the CDR3. The source is a human donor with Susac syndrome. The specimen was CD4+ T cells from PBMCs. The chain couples TRBV29-1 to TRBJ2-7; 9 bases are a match to TRBD2. The CDR3 region is CSAHSGSDEQYF. DNA of the CDR3: TGCAGCGCGCATAGCGGGAGCGACGAGCAGTACTTC.